What follows is one T cell receptor beta chain and its context. Assay used: immunoSEQ multiplex PCR; TCRdb lists only in-frame clones, some missing. The top ten hold around 4.2% of the sample, which has about 290,000 clones, around four fifths seen once. This record belongs to a study of blood T cell repertoires in COVID-19. V was clipped by 6 bases and J by 4 bases, with 9 bases between them. The CDR3 covers 12 residues. The sequence derives from a woman aged 50 to 60 with active or convalescent COVID-19. Source material: peripheral blood. This chain joins TRBV12-3 or TRBV12-4 and TRBJ1-1; D remains unclear. The CDR3 nucleotides are TGTGCCAGCAGACCATCCGGCACTGAAGCTTTCTTT. It yields the protein CASRPSGTEAFF.